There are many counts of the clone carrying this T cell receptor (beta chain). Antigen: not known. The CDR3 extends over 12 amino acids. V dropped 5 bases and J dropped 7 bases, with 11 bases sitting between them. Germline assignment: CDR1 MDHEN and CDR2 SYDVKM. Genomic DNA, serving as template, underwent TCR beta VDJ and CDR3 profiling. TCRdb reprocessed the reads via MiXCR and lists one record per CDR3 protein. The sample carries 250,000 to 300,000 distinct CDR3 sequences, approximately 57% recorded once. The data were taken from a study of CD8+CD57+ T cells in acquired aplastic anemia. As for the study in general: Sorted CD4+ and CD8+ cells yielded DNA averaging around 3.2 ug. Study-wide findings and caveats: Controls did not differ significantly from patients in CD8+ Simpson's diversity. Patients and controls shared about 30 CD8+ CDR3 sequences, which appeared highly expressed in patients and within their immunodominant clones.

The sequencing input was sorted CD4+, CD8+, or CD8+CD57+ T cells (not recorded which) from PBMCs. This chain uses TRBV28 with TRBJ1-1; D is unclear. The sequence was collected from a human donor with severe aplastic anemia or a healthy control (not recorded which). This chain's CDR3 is CASSRSKIEAFF. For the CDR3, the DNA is TGTGCCAGCAGTCGTTCTAAGATTGAAGCTTTCTTT.